This TCR beta chain was found in a study of T cell responses to AZD1222 COVID-19 vaccine. Germline-derived CDR1 and CDR2 are MNHEY and SMNVEV (reference sequence). The CDR3 totals 13 residues. The V end lost 3 bases, the J end lost 5 bases, and 8 bases lay between the germline ends. Only in-frame clones appear in the TCRdb table, and some are missing; sequencing was by immunoSEQ multiplex PCR. The sample records 57,000 or so clones, 65% to 80% being singletons. To note about this clone: What it binds is not known.

Study-wide results and limits: The peak T cell response came first, and repertoires were sampled only after it. It should be noted that donors were predominantly white British and more often female, and clonal diversity was possibly underestimated. Among AZD1222 vaccinees, only six or seven were seropositive at baseline.

This chain links TRBV27 with TRBJ2-4; D gene ambiguous. This specimen consisted of peripheral blood, obtained on day 0 of AZD1222 vaccination. The clonotype was recovered from an adult in good health. CDR3 DNA sequence: TGTGCCAGCAGTTTGGACGGCGAAAACATTCAGTACTTC. It codes for CASSLDGENIQYF.